What follows are 13 T cell receptor beta chains derived from one specimen sequenced in a study of blood T cell repertoires in COVID-19 (dated by TCRdb to the early 2020s). Receptor amplification or capture employed the immunoSEQ multiplex PCR assay. TCRdb's version of the immuneACCESS table is confined to in-frame rearrangements and falls short of the full clone set. An unresolved V gene accounts for under half of the shortfall where checked; the remainder is of unknown origin. Recorded for this sample are tens of thousands of clones; approximately 80% of them occurred a single time. Jointly, the top ten make up 35% to 55% of the sample. Sequenced input: peripheral blood. Every receptor here comes from an older man with active or convalescent COVID-19.

V gene TRBV18 combines with J gene TRBJ1-5; 8 bases line up with TRBD1. The trim removed 0 bases at V and 4 bases at J, leaving 5 bases unmatched. Germline loops: CDR1 KGHSH, CDR2 LQKENI. This CDR3 comprises 16 residues. The CDR3 DNA is TGTGCCAGCTCACCACCCGGGACAGGAGCAAATCAGCCCCAGCATTTT. Translation gives CASSPPGTGANQPQHF. Complete variable domain (other parts from reference TRBV18 and TRBJ1-5): NAGVMQNPRHLVRRRGQEARLRCSPMKGHSHVYWYRQLPEEGLKFMVYLQKENIIDESGMPKERFSAEFPKEGPSILRIQQVVRGDSAAYFCASSPPGTGANQPQHFGDGTRLSIL.

The chain couples TRBV19 to TRBJ2-2; perhaps TRBD1 as D (6 bases). Germline CDR1 and CDR2: LNHDA and SQIVND (reference sequence). Trimming stripped 5 bases from V and 1 base from J, with 8 bases between. The CDR3 runs to 14 residues. The CDR3 nucleotides read TGTGCCAGTAGTGCGACAGGGAACACCGGGGAGCTGTTTTTT. It codes for CASSATGNTGELFF.

The sample holds a few counts of this clone. CDR3 sequence (DNA): TGTGCCTGGACCATGGACAGGGGTTCCTACGAGCAGTACTTC. It yields the protein CAWTMDRGSYEQYF. V is TRBV30 and J is TRBJ2-7; 9 bases are shared with TRBD1. Germline CDR1 and CDR2: GTSNPN and SVGIG (reference sequence). The CDR3 length is 14 residues. The V and J ends lost 4 bases and 1 base, in that order; junction bases with no gene match: 5.

The chain is built from TRBV5-4 and TRBJ1-6; D gene uncertain. V lost 0 bases and J lost 0, with 10 bases in between. The length of the CDR3 is 17 residues. Germline lookup yields CDR1 SGHNT and CDR2 YYREEE (reference sequence). The CDR3 reads CASSLDRTSSYNSPLHF. CDR3 DNA sequence: TGTGCCAGCAGCTTGGACCGCACCAGCTCCTATAATTCACCCCTCCACTTT. Together with reference TRBV5-4 and TRBJ1-6, the CDR3 gives the full variable domain: ETGVTQSPTHLIKTRGQQVTLRCSSQSGHNTVSWYQQALGQGPQFIFQYYREEENGRGNFPPRFSGLQFPNYSSELNVNALELDDSALYLCASSLDRTSSYNSPLHFGNGTRLTVT.

The chain couples TRBV25-1 to TRBJ2-7; 9 bases line up with TRBD2. The V segment lost 3 bases and the J segment 5 bases; nucleotides outside the gene matches: 11. CDR3 length: 16 amino acids. Germline V gene sequence: CDR1 MGHDK, CDR2 SYGVNS. The CDR3 sequence is CASSEWVSSGTHEQYF. The CDR3 DNA follows: TGTGCCAGCAGTGAGTGGGTGTCTAGCGGGACCCACGAGCAGTACTTC.

The genes are TRBV19 and TRBJ2-7; 7 nucleotides align to TRBD1. Looked up from germline, CDR1 is LNHDA and CDR2 is SQIVND (reference sequence). This CDR3 contains 17 residues. With 5 bases clipped from V and 0 bases from J, the junction kept 13 bases outside the gene matches. Written as DNA, the CDR3 is TGTGCCAGTAGTCTGAGAGGAGGACAGGCCTACTCCTACGAGCAGTACTTC. Translating gives CASSLRGGQAYSYEQYF.

CDR3 nucleotides: TGTGCCAGCAGTGGATCCCGTCAGGGCTACACCTTC. Protein sequence: CASSGSRQGYTF. This chain connects TRBV2 to TRBJ1-2; D is undetermined. With 4 bases removed from V and 8 bases from J, the gap between germline ends came to 11 bases. CDR3 length equals 12 residues. The germline V gene encodes CDR1 SNHLY and CDR2 FYNNEI.

The chain employs TRBV19 and TRBJ2-3; 8 bases map to TRBD1. Trimming at V came to 2 bases and at J to 7 bases, leaving 11 bases not matched to a gene. This CDR3 comprises 16 residues. CDR1 and CDR2 from the germline V gene are LNHDA and SQIVND (reference sequence). The CDR3 loop reads CASSISFQGARNTQYF. The CDR3 bases are TGTGCCAGTAGTATAAGCTTCCAGGGGGCGAGAAATACGCAGTATTTT.

This clone was detected many times. The V and J genes are TRBV13 and TRBJ2-7; TRBD1 matches 7 bases. From germline, CDR1 is PRHDT and CDR2 FYEKMQ (reference sequence). The CDR3 has 16 residues. V shed 2 bases, J shed 6 bases, and the junction held 13 bases outside the gene matches. CDR3 coding DNA: TGTGCCAGCAGCTTAACCGGGACAGAAAGGGCCTCCGAGCAGTACTTC. It translates to CASSLTGTERASEQYF.

This chain links TRBV3-1 (or the pseudogene TRBV3-2) with TRBJ2-5; TRBD1 aligns across 8 bases. Germline V gene sequence: CDR1 LGHDT, CDR2 YNNKEL (reference sequence). This CDR3 region has 14 residues. J was trimmed by 4 bases and V by 3 bases; bases with no gene match: 4. The CDR3 DNA reads as TGTGCCAGCAGCCAGGACAGGGTACGAGAGACCCAGTACTTC. This sequence encodes CASSQDRVRETQYF.

This rearrangement joins TRBV29-1 to TRBJ1-6; possible D gene TRBD1, 6 bases. Germline V gives CDR1 SQVTM, CDR2 ANQGSEA. This CDR3 region has 13 residues. Trimming cost V 5 bases and J 10 bases, with 15 bases left between them. In DNA form, the CDR3 reads TGCAGCGTTTCGACAGGTTCGGAATCACCCCTCCACTTT. It translates to CSVSTGSESPLHF.

This rearrangement joins TRBV12-3 or TRBV12-4 to TRBJ2-5; 7 bases map to TRBD1. V lost 3 bases, J lost 5 bases, and 3 bases stayed unmatched. The CDR3 extends over 13 amino acids. DNA for the CDR3: TGTGCCAGCAGTTTCGAGACAGGGGAGACCCAGTACTTC. Translating it yields CASSFETGETQYF.

This sequence joins TRBV5-1 and TRBJ2-3, with a tentative D call TRBD2 (6 bases). The CDR3 is 14 residues long. The germline V and J ends were trimmed by 4 bases and 2 bases, with 11 bases remaining between them. Germline values: CDR1 SGHRS, CDR2 YFSETQ. This chain's CDR3 is CASSPGLPTDTQYF. CDR3 coding DNA: TGCGCCAGCAGCCCGGGACTTCCCACAGATACGCAGTATTTT.